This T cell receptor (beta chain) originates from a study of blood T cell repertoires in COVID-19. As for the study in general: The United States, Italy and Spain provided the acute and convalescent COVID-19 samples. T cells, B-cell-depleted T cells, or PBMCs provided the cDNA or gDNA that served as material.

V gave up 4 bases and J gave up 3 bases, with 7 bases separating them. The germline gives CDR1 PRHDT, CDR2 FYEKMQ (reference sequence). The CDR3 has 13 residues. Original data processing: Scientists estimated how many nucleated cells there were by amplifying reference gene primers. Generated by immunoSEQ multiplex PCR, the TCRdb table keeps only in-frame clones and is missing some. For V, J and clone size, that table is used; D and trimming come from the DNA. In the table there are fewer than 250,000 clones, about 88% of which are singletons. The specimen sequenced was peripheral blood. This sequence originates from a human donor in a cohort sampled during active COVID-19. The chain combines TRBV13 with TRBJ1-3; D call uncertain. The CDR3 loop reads CASSSGFGNTIYF. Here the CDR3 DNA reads TGTGCCAGCAGCTCCGGGTTTGGAAACACCATATATTTT.